The TCR beta chain under discussion was sequenced for a study of shared T cell receptors in the human thymus. The CDR3 contains 13 residues. Germline V lookup: CDR1 SGHDT, CDR2 YYEEEE. V lost 2 bases and J lost 5, with 10 bases in between. Assay: immunoSEQ multiplex PCR; the TCRdb copy retains only in-frame clones and omits some. The profile shows 500,000 to 750,000 clones, roughly 90% of them singletons. This sample also belongs to another study, concerning human thymus T cells. This second study says: Healthy Finnish infants undergoing corrective surgery for congenital heart defects were used as donors. Thymus tissue was removed during corrective cardiac surgery. Gene usage (both V and J) appeared biased in thymic and blood repertoires. Thymic repertoires of unrelated individuals were reported in related research to overlap highly.

The source material was thymocytes. The origin of this receptor is a boy in the first two years of life with a congenital heart defect. The chain combines TRBV5-6 with TRBJ1-2, with D possibly being TRBD1 (6 bases). The CDR3 sequence is CASSFKGQYGYTF. The CDR3 DNA sequence: TGTGCCAGCAGCTTCAAGGGACAATATGGCTACACCTTC.